These 9 T cell receptor beta chains came from one sample sequenced in a study of chemoradiotherapy in HPV16-positive cancers. Generated by immunoSEQ multiplex PCR, the TCRdb table keeps only in-frame clones and is missing some. There are some 30,000 clones in the sample; about 88% occur only once, and 2% to 2.5% lies in the top ten. The specimen was blood, collected from a patient who underwent chemoradiotherapy. The source of these receptors is a human donor with HPV-associated anogenital cancer.

The chain employs TRBV18 and TRBJ2-2; 7 bases are shared with TRBD2. The germline CDR1 and CDR2 sequences are KGHSH and LQKENI. V trimming: 2 bases; J trimming: 5 bases; junction bases outside the gene matches: 2. The CDR3 totals 14 residues. The CDR3 spells CASSPGRGTGELFF. CDR3 in DNA: TGTGCCAGCTCACCAGGGCGGGGGACCGGGGAGCTGTTTTTT.

This chain uses TRBV5-1 with TRBJ2-5; 16 positions match TRBD2. Germline loops: CDR1 SGHRS, CDR2 YFSETQ. After removal of 4 bases from V and 4 bases from J, the junction contained 4 bases not matched to a gene. This CDR3 contains 16 residues. As DNA, the CDR3 is TGCGCCAGCAGCGCGGGACTAGCGGGGGGGTCAGAGACCCAGTACTTC. Translation gives CASSAGLAGGSETQYF.

The rearrangement uses TRBV18 and TRBJ1-2, with 7 bases that match TRBD1. The V gene end was trimmed by 3 bases and the J gene end by 4 bases; junction bases not matched to a gene: 8. Germline loops: CDR1 KGHSH, CDR2 LQKENI. The CDR3 contains 15 residues. CDR3 region: CASSPPGGWGYGYTF. CDR3 DNA: TGTGCCAGCTCACCCCCAGGGGGTTGGGGCTATGGCTACACCTTC.

The chain carries TRBV5-1 and TRBJ2-7; TRBD1 aligns across 8 bases. Germline values: CDR1 SGHRS, CDR2 YFSETQ. With 2 bases clipped from V and 0 bases from J, the junction kept 7 bases outside the gene matches. The CDR3 spans 16 residues. The CDR3 DNA reads TGCGCCAGCAGCTTCTCTCCGGGACAGGTCTCCTACGAGCAGTACTTC. Its protein is CASSFSPGQVSYEQYF.

This sequence joins TRBV11-2 and TRBJ2-7, with 9 bases aligning to TRBD2. The CDR3 is made up of 16 amino acids. Germline V gives CDR1 SGHAT, CDR2 FQNNGV. V lost 1 base and J lost 6; bases outside the gene matches: 10. As DNA, the CDR3 is TGTGCCAGCAGCTTAGGGGCTAGCGGGGTCATTGGCGAGCAGTACTTC. It translates to CASSLGASGVIGEQYF.

The genes are TRBV9 and TRBJ2-2; 8 positions match TRBD1. The germline gives CDR1 SGDLS, CDR2 YYNGEE. The CDR3 is 14 amino acids. V was pared by 7 bases and J by 4 bases, with 6 bases of the junction left unmatched. The CDR3 region is CASRRQGTTGELFF. The CDR3 DNA sequence: TGTGCCAGCCGGAGACAGGGGACCACCGGGGAGCTGTTTTTT.

The table lists this clone with a count of one. This sequence joins TRBV14 and TRBJ2-3; D is unclear. With 4 bases removed from V and 2 bases from J, the gap between germline ends came to 13 bases. CDR1 is SGHDN and CDR2 is FVKESK in the germline V gene. CDR3 size: 15 residues. DNA for the CDR3: TGTGCCAGCAGCCCCCTTGGTTCACTCACAGATACGCAGTATTTT. It translates to CASSPLGSLTDTQYF.

This chain joins TRBV6-6 and TRBJ2-6; a possible D gene is TRBD2 (5 bases). V was shortened by 7 bases and J by 0 bases, with 7 bases between the two germline ends. The CDR3 has 14 amino acids. Germline V gives CDR1 MNHNY, CDR2 SVGAGI (reference sequence). The CDR3 DNA is TGTGCCAGCACTCGGGGCTCTGGGGCCAACGTCCTGACTTTC. It specifies CASTRGSGANVLTF.

The CDR3 is CASSLLGGQPQHF. Written as DNA, the CDR3 is TGTGCCAGCAGCTTATTGGGTGGGCAGCCCCAGCATTTT. The J gene is TRBJ1-5, the V gene TRBV7-6; D not certain. Trimming shortened V by 2 bases and J by 7 bases, and 9 bases separated the two germline ends. The CDR3 totals 13 residues. Germline V gene sequence: CDR1 SGHVS, CDR2 FNYEAQ. Filled out from reference TRBV7-6 and TRBJ1-5, the complete variable domain reads GAGVSQSPRYKVTKRGQDVALRCDPISGHVSLYWYRQALGQGPEFLTYFNYEAQQDKSGLPNDRFSAERPEGSISTLTIQRTEQRDSAMYRCASSLLGGQPQHFGDGTRLSIL.